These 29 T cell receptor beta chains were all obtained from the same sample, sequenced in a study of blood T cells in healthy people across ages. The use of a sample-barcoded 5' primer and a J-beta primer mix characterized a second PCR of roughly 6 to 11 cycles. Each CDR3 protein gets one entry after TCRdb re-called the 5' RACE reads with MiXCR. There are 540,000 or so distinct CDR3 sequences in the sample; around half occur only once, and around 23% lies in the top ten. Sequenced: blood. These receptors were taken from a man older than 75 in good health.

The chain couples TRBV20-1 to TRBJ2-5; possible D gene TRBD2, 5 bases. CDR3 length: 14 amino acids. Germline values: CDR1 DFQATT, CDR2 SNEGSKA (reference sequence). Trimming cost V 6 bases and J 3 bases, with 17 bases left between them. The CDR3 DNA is TGCAGTGCCACCGCGGGCCAGGTTGAAGAGACCCAGTACTTC. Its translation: CSATAGQVEETQYF.

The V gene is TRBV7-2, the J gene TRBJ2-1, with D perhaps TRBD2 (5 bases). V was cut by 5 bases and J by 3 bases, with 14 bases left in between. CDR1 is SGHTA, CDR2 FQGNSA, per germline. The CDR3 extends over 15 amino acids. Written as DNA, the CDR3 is TGTGCCAGCAGCCTTGAGGGTGGCGGCTACAATGAGCAGTTCTTC. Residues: CASSLEGGGYNEQFF.

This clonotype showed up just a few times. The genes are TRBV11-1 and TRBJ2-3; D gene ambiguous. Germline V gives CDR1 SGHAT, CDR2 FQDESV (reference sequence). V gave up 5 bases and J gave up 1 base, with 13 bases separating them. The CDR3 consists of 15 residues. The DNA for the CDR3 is TGTGCCAGCAGCACCCGAAATTGGGGCACAGATACGCAGTATTTT. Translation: CASSTRNWGTDTQYF.

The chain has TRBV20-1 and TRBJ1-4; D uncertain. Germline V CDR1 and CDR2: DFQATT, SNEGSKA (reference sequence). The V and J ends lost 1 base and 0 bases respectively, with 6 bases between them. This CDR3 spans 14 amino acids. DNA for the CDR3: TGCAGTGCTAGAGGCGGAGCAACTAATGAAAAACTGTTTTTT. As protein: CSARGGATNEKLFF.

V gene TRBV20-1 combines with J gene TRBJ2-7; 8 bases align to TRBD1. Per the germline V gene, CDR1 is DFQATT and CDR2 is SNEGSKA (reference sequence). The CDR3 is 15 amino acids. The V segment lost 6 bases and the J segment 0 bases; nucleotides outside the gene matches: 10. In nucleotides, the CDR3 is TGCAGTGCCCCCCGCGGGACAGGTCACTCCTACGAGCAGTACTTC. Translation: CSAPRGTGHSYEQYF.

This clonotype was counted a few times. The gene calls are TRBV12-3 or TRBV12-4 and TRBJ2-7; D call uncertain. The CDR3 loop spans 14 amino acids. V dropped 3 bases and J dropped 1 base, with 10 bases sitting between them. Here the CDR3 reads CASSFPGRSYEQYF. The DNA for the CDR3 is TGTGCCAGCAGTTTTCCCGGGCGGTCCTACGAGCAGTACTTC.

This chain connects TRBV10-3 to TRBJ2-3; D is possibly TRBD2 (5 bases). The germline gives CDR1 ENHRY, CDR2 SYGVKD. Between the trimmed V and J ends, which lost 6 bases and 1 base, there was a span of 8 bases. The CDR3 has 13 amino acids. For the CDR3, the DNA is TGTGCCATCAGCGGGGATGGCACAGATACGCAGTATTTT. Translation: CAISGDGTDTQYF.

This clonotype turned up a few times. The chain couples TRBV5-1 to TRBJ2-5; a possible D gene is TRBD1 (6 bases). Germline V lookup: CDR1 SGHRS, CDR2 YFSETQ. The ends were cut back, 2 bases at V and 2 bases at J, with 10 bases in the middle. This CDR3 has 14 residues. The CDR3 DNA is TGCGCCAGCAGCTTCGAGGGGGATCAAGAGACCCAGTACTTC. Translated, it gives CASSFEGDQETQYF.

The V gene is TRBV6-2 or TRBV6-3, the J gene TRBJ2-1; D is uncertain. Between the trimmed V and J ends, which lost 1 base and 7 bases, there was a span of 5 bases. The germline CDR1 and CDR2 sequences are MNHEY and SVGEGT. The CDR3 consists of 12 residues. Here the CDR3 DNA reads TGTGCCAGCAGTTACTGGGGTAATGAGCAGTTCTTC. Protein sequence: CASSYWGNEQFF.

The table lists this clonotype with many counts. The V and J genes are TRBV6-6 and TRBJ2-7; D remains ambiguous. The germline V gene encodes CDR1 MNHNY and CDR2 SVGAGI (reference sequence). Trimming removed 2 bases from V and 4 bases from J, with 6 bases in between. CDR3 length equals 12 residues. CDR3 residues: CASSYGQYEQYF. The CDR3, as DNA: TGTGCCAGCAGTTACGGTCAGTACGAGCAGTACTTC.

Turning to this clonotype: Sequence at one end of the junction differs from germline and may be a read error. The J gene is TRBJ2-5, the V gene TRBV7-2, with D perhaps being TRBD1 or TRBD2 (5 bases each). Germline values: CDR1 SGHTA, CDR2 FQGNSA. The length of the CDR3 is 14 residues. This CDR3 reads CASGLALGEETQYF. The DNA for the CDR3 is TGTGCCAGCGGCTTAGCGTTGGGGGAAGAGACCCAGTACTTC.

In DNA, the CDR3 is TGTGCCAGCAGTCGTACTAGCGGGGGGACGGATGAGCAGTTCTTC. This translates into CASSRTSGGTDEQFF. This chain links TRBV2 with TRBJ2-1, with TRBD2 matching 12 bases. The CDR3 consists of 15 residues. The J segment lost 8 bases and the V segment lost 5 bases, leaving 7 bases of the junction unmatched. Looked up from germline, CDR1 is SNHLY and CDR2 is FYNNEI.

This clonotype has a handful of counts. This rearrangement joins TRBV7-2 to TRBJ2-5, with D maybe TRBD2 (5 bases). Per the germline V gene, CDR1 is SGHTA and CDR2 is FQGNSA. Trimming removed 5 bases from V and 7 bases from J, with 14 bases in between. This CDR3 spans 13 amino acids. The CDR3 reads CASSPRTAGTQYF. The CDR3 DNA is TGTGCCAGCAGCCCAAGGACTGCGGGGACCCAGTACTTC.

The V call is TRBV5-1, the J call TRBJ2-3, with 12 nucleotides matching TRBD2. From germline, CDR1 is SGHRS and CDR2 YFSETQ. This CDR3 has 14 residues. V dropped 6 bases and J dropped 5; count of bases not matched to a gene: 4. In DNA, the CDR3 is TGCGCCAGCACCGGACTAGCGGGGAGAGATACGCAGTATTTT. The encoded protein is CASTGLAGRDTQYF.

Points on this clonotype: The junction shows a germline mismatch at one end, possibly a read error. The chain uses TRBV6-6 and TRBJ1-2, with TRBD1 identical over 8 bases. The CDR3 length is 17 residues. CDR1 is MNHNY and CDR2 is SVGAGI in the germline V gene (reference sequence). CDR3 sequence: CASSRDQTDRVLSGCTF. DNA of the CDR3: TGTGCCAGCAGCCGGGACCAAACGGACAGGGTGTTATCTGGCTGCACTTTC.

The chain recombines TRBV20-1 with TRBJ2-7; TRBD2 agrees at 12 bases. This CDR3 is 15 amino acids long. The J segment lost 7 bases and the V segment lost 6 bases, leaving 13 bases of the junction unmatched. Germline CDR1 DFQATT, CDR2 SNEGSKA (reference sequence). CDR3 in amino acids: CSARRPSGGGNEQYF. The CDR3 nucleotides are TGCAGTGCCCGGAGGCCTAGCGGGGGGGGGAATGAGCAGTACTTC.

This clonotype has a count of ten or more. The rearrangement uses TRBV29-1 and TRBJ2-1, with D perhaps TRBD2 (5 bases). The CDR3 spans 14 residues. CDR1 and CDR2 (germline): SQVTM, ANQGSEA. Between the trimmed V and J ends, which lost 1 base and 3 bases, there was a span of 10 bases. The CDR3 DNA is TGCAGCGTTGAAGTTGTGAGGGACTACAATGAGCAGTTCTTC. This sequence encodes CSVEVVRDYNEQFF.

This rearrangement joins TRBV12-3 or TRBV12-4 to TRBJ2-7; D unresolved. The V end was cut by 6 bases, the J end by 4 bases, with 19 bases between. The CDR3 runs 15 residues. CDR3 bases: TGTGCCAGCAGCCCTACACAGACCTCCCCGTACGAGCAGTACTTC. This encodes CASSPTQTSPYEQYF.

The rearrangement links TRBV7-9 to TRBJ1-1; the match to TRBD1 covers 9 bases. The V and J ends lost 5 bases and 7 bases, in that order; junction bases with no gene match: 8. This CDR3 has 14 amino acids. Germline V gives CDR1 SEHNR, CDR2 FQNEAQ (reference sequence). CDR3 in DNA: TGTGCCAGCAGCATACCAACAGGGGGCTATGAAGCTTTCTTT. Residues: CASSIPTGGYEAFF.

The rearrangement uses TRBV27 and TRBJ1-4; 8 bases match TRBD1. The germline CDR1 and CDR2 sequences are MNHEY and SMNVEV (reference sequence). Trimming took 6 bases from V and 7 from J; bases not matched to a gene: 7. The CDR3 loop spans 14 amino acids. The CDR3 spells CASRTGQGGEKLFF. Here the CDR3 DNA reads TGTGCCAGCAGGACTGGACAGGGTGGTGAAAAACTGTTTTTT.

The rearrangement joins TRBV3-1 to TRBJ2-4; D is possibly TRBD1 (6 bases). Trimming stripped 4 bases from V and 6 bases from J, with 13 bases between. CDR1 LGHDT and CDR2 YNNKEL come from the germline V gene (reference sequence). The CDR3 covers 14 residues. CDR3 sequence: CASSPQGFGNIQYF. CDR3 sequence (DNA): TGTGCCAGCAGCCCACAGGGATTTGGAAACATTCAGTACTTC. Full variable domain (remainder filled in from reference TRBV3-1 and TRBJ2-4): DTAVSQTPKYLVTQMGNDKSIKCEQNLGHDTMYWYKQDSKKFLKIMFSYNNKELIINETVPNRFSPKSPDKAHLNLHINSLELGDSAVYFCASSPQGFGNIQYFGAGTRLSVL.

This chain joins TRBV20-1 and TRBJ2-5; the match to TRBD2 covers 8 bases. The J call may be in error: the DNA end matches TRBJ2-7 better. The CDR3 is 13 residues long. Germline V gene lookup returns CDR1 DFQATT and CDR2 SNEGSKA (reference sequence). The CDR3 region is CSASLAGRHEQYF. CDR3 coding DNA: TGCAGTGCTAGTTTAGCGGGACGTCACGAGCAGTACTTC.

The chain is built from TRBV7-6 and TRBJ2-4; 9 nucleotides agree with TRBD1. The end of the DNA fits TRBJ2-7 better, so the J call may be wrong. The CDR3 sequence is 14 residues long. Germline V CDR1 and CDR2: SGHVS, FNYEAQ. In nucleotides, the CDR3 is TGTGCCAGCAGCCGCCGGGACAGGGCCGACGAGCAGTACTTC. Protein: CASSRRDRADEQYF.

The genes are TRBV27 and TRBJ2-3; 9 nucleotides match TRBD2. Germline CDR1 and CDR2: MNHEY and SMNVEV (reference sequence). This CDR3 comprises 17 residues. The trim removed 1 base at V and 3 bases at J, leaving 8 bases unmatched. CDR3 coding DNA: TGTGCCAGCAGTTTATACCTCAGTAGCGGGAGAACAGATACGCAGTATTTT. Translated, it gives CASSLYLSSGRTDTQYF.

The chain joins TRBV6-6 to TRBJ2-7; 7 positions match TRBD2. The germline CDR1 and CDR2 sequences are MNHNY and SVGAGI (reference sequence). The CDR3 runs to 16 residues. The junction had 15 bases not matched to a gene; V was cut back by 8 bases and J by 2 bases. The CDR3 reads CASRHETSSETYEQYF. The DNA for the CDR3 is TGTGCCAGCCGCCACGAGACTAGCAGTGAGACCTACGAGCAGTACTTC.

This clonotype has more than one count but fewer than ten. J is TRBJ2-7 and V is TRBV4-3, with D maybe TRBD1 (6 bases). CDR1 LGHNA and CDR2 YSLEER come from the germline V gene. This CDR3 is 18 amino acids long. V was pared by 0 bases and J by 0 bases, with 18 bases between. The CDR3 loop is CASSQEETGPSYSYEQYF. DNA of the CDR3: TGCGCCAGCAGCCAAGAGGAGACAGGACCTTCATACTCCTACGAGCAGTACTTC.

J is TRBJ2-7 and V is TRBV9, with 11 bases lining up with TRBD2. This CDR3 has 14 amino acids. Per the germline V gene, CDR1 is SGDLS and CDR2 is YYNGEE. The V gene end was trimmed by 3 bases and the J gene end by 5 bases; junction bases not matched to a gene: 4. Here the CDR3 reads CASSAGLAVDEQYF. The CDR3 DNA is TGTGCCAGCAGCGCGGGACTAGCGGTGGACGAGCAGTACTTC. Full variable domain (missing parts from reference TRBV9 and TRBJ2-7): DSGVTQTPKHLITATGQRVTLRCSPRSGDLSVYWYQQSLDQGLQFLIQYYNGEERAKGNILERFSAQQFPDLHSELNLSSLELGDSALYFCASSAGLAVDEQYFGPGTRLTVT.

The CDR3 is CASTLGHPNTEAFF. CDR3 coding DNA: TGTGCCAGCACCTTAGGACACCCGAACACTGAAGCTTTCTTT. V is TRBV6-6 and J is TRBJ1-1; TRBD1 might be the D (5 bases). With 7 bases removed from V and 1 base from J, the gap between germline ends came to 13 bases. Per germline, CDR1 MNHNY and CDR2 SVGAGI (reference sequence). The CDR3 runs to 14 residues.

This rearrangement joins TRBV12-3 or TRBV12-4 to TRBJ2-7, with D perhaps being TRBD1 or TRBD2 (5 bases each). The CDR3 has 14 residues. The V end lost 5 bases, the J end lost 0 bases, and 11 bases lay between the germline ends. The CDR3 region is CASSTRDGSYEQYF. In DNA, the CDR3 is TGTGCCAGCAGTACAAGGGACGGCTCCTACGAGCAGTACTTC.